This TCR beta chain was captured in a study of OX40 agonist ivuxolimab in advanced cancers. Study-wide results and limits: The CD4+ and CD8+ T cells in the blood had expanded clonally by week 6 at 0.1 to 3.0 mg/kg.

Profiling relied on immunoSEQ multiplex PCR, and the TCRdb table lists in-frame clones only, not all of them. The sample carries about 93,000 clones, about 90% recorded once. This clone was seen only once. The antigen is undetermined. CDR3 size: 16 residues. Germline trimming cut 3 bases from V and 5 bases from J; bases unmatched to any gene: 12. Germline loops: CDR1 SEHNR, CDR2 FQNEAQ (reference sequence). The chain joins TRBV7-9 to TRBJ1-1; 7 bases are a match to TRBD1. The sequence was collected from an adult with an advanced solid tumor such as melanoma, head and neck, liver or kidney cancer. The material sequenced was CD4+ or CD8+ T cells sorted from blood, taken in a trial of the OX40 agonist ivuxolimab. The CDR3 coding sequence is TGTGCCAGCAGCTTTGGGGCAGGGGGAAAGGGGACTGAAGCTTTCTTT. Amino acid sequence: CASSFGAGGKGTEAFF.